This T cell receptor beta chain comes out of a study of blood T cell repertoires in COVID-19. Study as a whole: Researchers got acute and convalescent COVID-19 samples from the United States, Italy and Spain. From T cells, B-cell-depleted T cells, or PBMCs came the material, which was cDNA or gDNA.

Authors' analysis steps: Reference gene primer amplification in the assay estimated nucleated cell counts. Data came from immunoSEQ multiplex PCR; TCRdb stores just in-frame clones and leaves some out. V, J and clone size are taken as reported in that table, and D and trimming were inferred from the DNA itself. The sample lists about 200,000 clones, 80% to 95% occurring once. Germline CDR1 reads MGHDK; CDR2 reads SYGVNS. The CDR3 spans 12 residues. The V segment lost 7 bases and the J segment 6 bases; nucleotides outside the gene matches: 3. The chain carries TRBV25-1 and TRBJ2-1; 7 bases fit TRBD1. Material: peripheral blood. The sequence derives from a man aged 55-75 years with COVID-19, enrolled during active disease. CDR3 DNA: TGTGCCAGCACAGAGGGGGCCAATGAGCAGTTCTTC. This sequence encodes CASTEGANEQFF.